This passage covers 12 T cell receptor beta chains from one sample sequenced in a study of T-cell reconstitution after alpha-beta-depleted transplantation in children. Unique molecular identifiers were incorporated into the prepared TCRbeta library. Using its own MiXCR run on the PCR reads, TCRdb lists one record per CDR3 protein. Counted here are over 400,000 distinct CDR3 sequences, under 15% occurring once; the ten biggest clones make up about 5.4%. The sample consisted of PBMCs from the stem cell graft donor, taken from the stem cell graft. The receptors come from a human donor who donated a stem cell graft to a child with combined immunodeficiency.

The V gene is TRBV11-3, the J gene TRBJ2-3, with 7 bases matching TRBD1. This CDR3 has 13 amino acids. Germline trimming cut 5 bases from V and 5 bases from J; bases unmatched to any gene: 4. CDR1 is SGHNT and CDR2 is YENEEA in the germline V gene. CDR3 region: CASSRQGRDTQYF. The CDR3 DNA sequence: TGTGCCAGCAGCCGACAGGGAAGAGATACGCAGTATTTT. Full variable domain (rest looked up from reference TRBV11-3 and TRBJ2-3): EAGVVQSPRYKIIEKKQPVAFWCNPISGHNTLYWYLQNLGQGPELLIRYENEEAVDDSQLPKDRFSAERLKGVDSTLKIQPAELGDSAVYLCASSRQGRDTQYFGPGTRLTVL.

The V call is TRBV7-2, the J call TRBJ2-5; no clear D gene. The CDR3 has 13 amino acids. Germline CDR1 is SGHTA and CDR2 is FQGNSA. The V and J ends lost 4 bases and 2 bases respectively, with 8 bases between them. CDR3 sequence: CASSYRLQETQYF. CDR3 coding DNA: TGTGCCAGCAGCTACAGACTTCAAGAGACCCAGTACTTC. The full variable domain, rest sourced from reference TRBV7-2 and TRBJ2-5, is GAGVSQSPSNKVTEKGKDVELRCDPISGHTALYWYRQSLGQGLEFLIYFQGNSAPDKSGLPSDRFSAERTGGSVSTLTIQRTQQEDSAVYLCASSYRLQETQYFGPGTRLLVL.

This clonotype was seen many times. V usage is TRBV10-3 and J usage is TRBJ2-7; D is perhaps TRBD1 (5 bases). In germline, CDR1 is ENHRY, CDR2 SYGVKD. Trimming took 5 bases from V and 2 from J, leaving 10 bases between them. The CDR3 spans 13 residues. The CDR3 DNA is TGTGCCATCAGTACTCGACAGCCCTACGAGCAGTACTTC. Translating it yields CAISTRQPYEQYF.

The chain joins TRBV7-2 to TRBJ1-1, with D unclear. The CDR3 length is 15 residues. Germline CDR1 and CDR2: SGHTA and FQGNSA. V was pared by 2 bases and J by 1 base, with 11 bases between. This CDR3 reads CASSLSQTSNTEAFF. The CDR3 nucleotides read TGTGCCAGCAGCTTATCACAAACCTCGAACACTGAAGCTTTCTTT.

The chain is built from TRBV4-3 and TRBJ1-5, with D possibly being TRBD1 (6 bases). Looked up from germline, CDR1 is LGHNA and CDR2 is YSLEER. This CDR3 has 14 amino acids. Deletions cut 0 bases from V and 16 bases from J, with 19 bases between. The CDR3 DNA sequence: TGCGCCAGCAGCCAAGATCGGGGACGGGGACAAGCACATTTT. This gives the protein CASSQDRGRGQAHF.

The genes are TRBV3-1 and TRBJ1-1; 7 bases match TRBD1. The CDR3 is 15 residues long. The germline V gene encodes CDR1 LGHDT and CDR2 YNNKEL (reference sequence). Losses at the gene ends were 5 bases for V and 4 bases for J; bases not matched to a gene: 10. The CDR3 sequence is CASSATHAGGTEAFF. CDR3 DNA sequence: TGTGCCAGCAGCGCCACCCATGCAGGGGGCACTGAAGCTTTCTTT.

This clonotype was picked up a small number of times. The gene calls are TRBV12-3 or TRBV12-4 and TRBJ1-1; 8 bases line up with TRBD1. The CDR3 spans 13 residues. V dropped 6 bases and J dropped 10; count of bases not matched to a gene: 10. CDR3 DNA sequence: TGTGCCAGCAGCCTAGGGACAGGTGTTGTAGCTTTCTTT. It is translated as CASSLGTGVVAFF.

This chain uses TRBV15 with TRBJ1-4; D is possibly TRBD1 (6 bases). The length of the CDR3 is 15 residues. Germline V gene lookup returns CDR1 LNHNV and CDR2 YYDKDF (reference sequence). V lost 5 bases and J 4 bases, leaving 14 bases between the germline ends. Written as DNA, the CDR3 is TGTGCCACCAGCCGGCTTCAGGGGTTTAATGAAAAACTGTTTTTT. This sequence encodes CATSRLQGFNEKLFF.

This rearrangement joins TRBV15 to TRBJ1-1; 10 nucleotides match TRBD1. The CDR3 extends over 15 amino acids. Germline V lookup: CDR1 LNHNV, CDR2 YYDKDF (reference sequence). The V gene end was trimmed by 4 bases and the J gene end by 3 bases; junction bases not matched to a gene: 5. The CDR3 DNA sequence: TGTGCCACCAGCAACCGGGACAGGGGAGACACTGAAGCTTTCTTT. This codes for CATSNRDRGDTEAFF.

V usage is TRBV15 and J usage is TRBJ2-1; TRBD2 matches at 13 bases. Germline trimming cut 6 bases from V and 9 bases from J; bases unmatched to any gene: 5. The germline CDR1 and CDR2 sequences are LNHNV and YYDKDF (reference sequence). This CDR3 has 14 residues. CDR3 loop: CATSSGTSGTEQFF. CDR3 nucleotide sequence: TGTGCCACCAGTTCCGGGACTAGCGGGACTGAGCAGTTCTTC.

The chain is built from TRBV5-1 and TRBJ2-5; D is unresolved. V was pared by 1 base and J by 1 base, with 11 bases between. The CDR3 has 15 amino acids. CDR1 SGHRS and CDR2 YFSETQ come from the germline V gene. In DNA form, the CDR3 reads TGCGCCAGCAGCTTGTTTTTAGCTGGCCAAGAGACCCAGTACTTC. Protein: CASSLFLAGQETQYF.

The chain links TRBV10-3 to TRBJ2-3; maybe TRBD1 (7 bases). Trimming left V 6 bases short and J 6 bases short, with 16 bases between. The germline CDR1 and CDR2 sequences are ENHRY and SYGVKD. The CDR3 sequence is 14 residues long. The DNA of the CDR3 is TGTGCCATCAGGCAGGGGGGCTCAGGGGATACGCAGTATTTT. It translates to CAIRQGGSGDTQYF.